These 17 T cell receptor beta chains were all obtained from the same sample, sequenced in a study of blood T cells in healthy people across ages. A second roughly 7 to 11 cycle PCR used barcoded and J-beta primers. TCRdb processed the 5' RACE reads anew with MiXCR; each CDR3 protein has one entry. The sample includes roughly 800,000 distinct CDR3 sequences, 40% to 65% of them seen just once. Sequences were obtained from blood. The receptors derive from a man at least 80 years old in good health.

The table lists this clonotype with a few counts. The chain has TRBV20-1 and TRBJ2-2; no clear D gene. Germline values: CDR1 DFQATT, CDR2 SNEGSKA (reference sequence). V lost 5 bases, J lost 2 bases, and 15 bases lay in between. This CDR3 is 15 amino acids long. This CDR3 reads CSAPDHRQNTGELFF. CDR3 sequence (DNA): TGCAGTGCTCCTGACCACAGACAAAACACCGGGGAGCTGTTTTTT.

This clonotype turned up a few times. CDR3 nucleotide sequence: TGTGCCAGCTCCCCCCGGGGAATCCGCGAGACCCAGTACTTC. Protein: CASSPRGIRETQYF. The chain recombines TRBV12-3 or TRBV12-4 with TRBJ2-7; tentative D call: TRBD2 (5 bases). TRBJ2-5 explains the end of the DNA better; the J call may be wrong. There are 14 residues in the CDR3.

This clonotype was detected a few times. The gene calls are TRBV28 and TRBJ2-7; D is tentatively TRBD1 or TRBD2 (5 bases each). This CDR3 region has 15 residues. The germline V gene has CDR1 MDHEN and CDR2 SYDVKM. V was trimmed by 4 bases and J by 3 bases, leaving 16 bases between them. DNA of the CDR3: TGTGCCAGCAGTTCTCCGGGACGGACGAACTACGAGCAGTACTTC. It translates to CASSSPGRTNYEQYF.

The CDR3 region is CASSPPPAETQYF. The DNA for the CDR3 is TGTGCCAGCAGTCCCCCCCCTGCGGAGACCCAGTACTTC. The V gene is TRBV28, the J gene TRBJ2-5, with unresolved D. Trimming removed 5 bases at V and 5 bases at J, with 12 bases between. CDR3 size: 13 residues. Looked up from germline, CDR1 is MDHEN and CDR2 is SYDVKM.

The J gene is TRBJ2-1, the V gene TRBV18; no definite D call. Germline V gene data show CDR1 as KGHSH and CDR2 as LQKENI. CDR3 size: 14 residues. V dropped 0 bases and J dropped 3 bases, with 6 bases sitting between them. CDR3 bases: TGTGCCAGCTCACCACCGATCAGCTACAATGAGCAGTTCTTC. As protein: CASSPPISYNEQFF. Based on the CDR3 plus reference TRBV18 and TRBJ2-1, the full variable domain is NAGVMQNPRHLVRRRGQEARLRCSPMKGHSHVYWYRQLPEEGLKFMVYLQKENIIDESGMPKERFSAEFPKEGPSILRIQQVVRGDSAAYFCASSPPISYNEQFFGPGTRLTVL.

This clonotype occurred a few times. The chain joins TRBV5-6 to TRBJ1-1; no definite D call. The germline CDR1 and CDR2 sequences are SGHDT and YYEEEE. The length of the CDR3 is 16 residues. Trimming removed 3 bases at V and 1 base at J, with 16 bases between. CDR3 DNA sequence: TGTGCCAGCAGCTACCAACCGGGAGGGAGGAACACTGAAGCTTTCTTT. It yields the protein CASSYQPGGRNTEAFF. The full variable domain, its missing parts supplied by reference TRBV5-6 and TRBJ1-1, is DAGVTQSPTHLIKTRGQQVTLRCSPKSGHDTVSWYQQALGQGPQFIFQYYEEEERQRGNFPDRFSGHQFPNYSSELNVNALLLGDSALYLCASSYQPGGRNTEAFFGQGTRLTVV.

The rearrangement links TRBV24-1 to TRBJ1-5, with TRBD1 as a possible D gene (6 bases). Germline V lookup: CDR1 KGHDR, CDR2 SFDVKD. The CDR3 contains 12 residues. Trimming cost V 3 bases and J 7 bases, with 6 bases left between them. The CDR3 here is CATSDQGQPQHF. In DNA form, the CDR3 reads TGTGCCACCAGTGATCAGGGGCAGCCCCAGCATTTT.

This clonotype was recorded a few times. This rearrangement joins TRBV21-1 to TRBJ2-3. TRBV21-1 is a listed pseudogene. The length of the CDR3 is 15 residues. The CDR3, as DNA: TGTGCCAGCACCTGGCTTTACCCTAGCACAGATACGCAGTATTTT. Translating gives CASTWLYPSTDTQYF.

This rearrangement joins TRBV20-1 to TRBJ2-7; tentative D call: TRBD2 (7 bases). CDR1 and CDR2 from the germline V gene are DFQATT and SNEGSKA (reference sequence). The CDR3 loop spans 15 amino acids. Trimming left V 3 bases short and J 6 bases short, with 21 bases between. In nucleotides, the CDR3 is TGCAGTGCTAGGGGGGGGGGCAGGTTGGAGTCCGAGCAGTACTTC. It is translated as CSARGGGRLESEQYF.

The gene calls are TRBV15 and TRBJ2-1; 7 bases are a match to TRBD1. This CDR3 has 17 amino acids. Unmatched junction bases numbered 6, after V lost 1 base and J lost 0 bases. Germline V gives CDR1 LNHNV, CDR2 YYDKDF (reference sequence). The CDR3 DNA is TGTGCCACCAGCAGAGTGGCAGGGGGAAGCTCCTACAATGAGCAGTTCTTC. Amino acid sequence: CATSRVAGGSSYNEQFF.

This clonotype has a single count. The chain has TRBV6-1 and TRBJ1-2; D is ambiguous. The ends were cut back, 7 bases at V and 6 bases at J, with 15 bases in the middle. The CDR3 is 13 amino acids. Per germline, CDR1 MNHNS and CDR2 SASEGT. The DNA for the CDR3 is TGTGCCAGCAAAAAGGTGGGCGGGAATGGCTACACCTTC. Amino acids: CASKKVGGNGYTF.

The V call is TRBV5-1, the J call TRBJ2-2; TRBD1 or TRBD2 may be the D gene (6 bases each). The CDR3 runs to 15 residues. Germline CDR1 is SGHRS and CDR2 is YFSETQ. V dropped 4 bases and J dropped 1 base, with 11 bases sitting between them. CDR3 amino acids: CASSTEGGNTGELFF. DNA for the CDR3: TGCGCCAGCAGCACCGAGGGGGGGAACACCGGGGAGCTGTTTTTT.

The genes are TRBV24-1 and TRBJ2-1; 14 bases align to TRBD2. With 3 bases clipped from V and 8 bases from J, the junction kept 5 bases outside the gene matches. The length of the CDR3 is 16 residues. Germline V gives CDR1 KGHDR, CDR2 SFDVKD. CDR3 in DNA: TGTGCCACCAGTGATCGCGGGACTAGCGGGAGTTATGAGCAGTTCTTC. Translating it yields CATSDRGTSGSYEQFF.

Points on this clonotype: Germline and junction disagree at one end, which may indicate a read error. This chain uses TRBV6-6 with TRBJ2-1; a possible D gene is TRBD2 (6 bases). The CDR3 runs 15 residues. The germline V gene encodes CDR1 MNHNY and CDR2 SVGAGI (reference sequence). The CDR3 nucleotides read TGTGCCGGCAGTTACTCGCGGGACTCGATCAATGAGCAGTTCTTC. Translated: CAGSYSRDSINEQFF.

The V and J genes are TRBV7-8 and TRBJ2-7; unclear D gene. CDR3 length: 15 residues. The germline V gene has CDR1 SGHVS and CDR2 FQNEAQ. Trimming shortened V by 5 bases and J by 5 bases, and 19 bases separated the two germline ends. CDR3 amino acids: CASSQMPGSLHEQYF. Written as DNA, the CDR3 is TGTGCCAGCAGCCAAATGCCCGGGTCCTTGCACGAGCAGTACTTC.

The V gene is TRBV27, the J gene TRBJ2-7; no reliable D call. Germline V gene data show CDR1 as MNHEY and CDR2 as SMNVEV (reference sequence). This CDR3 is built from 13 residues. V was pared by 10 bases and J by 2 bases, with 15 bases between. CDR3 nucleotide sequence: TGTGCCACCCTAGGACCCGGTACCTACGAGCAGTACTTC. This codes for CATLGPGTYEQYF.

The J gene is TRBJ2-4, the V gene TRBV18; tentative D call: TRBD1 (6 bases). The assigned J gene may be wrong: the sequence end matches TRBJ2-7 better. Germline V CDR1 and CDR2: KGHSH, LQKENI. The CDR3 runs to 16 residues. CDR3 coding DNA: TGTGCCAGCTCATTGGGCTCGACAGGCCCCACCTACGAGCAGTACTTC. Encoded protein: CASSLGSTGPTYEQYF.